This T cell receptor beta chain was profiled in a study of blood T cell repertoires in COVID-19. Profiled with immunoSEQ multiplex PCR; TCRdb holds only in-frame clones, not every one. The sample carries some 200,000 clones, 81% recorded once. Grouping used clinical history reported by participants in a survey and questionnaire. Germline V gene sequence: CDR1 MDHEN, CDR2 SYDVKM. The CDR3 loop spans 14 amino acids. The V segment lost 4 bases and the J segment 2 bases; nucleotides outside the gene matches: 1. The sequence was collected from a woman between 50 and 59 years old with acute COVID-19. The sequencing sample was made of PBMCs or T cells enriched from blood (not recorded which). The genes are TRBV28 and TRBJ1-3, with TRBD1 identical over 8 bases. The CDR3 region is CASSSGQAGNTIYF. The CDR3, as DNA: TGTGCCAGCAGTTCGGGACAGGCTGGAAACACCATATATTTT.